Presented here are 22 T cell receptor beta chains from one specimen sequenced in a study of T-cell memory formation after mild COVID-19. TCRdb called the 5' RACE reads again in MiXCR, with one record for every CDR3 protein. The table records a few hundred thousand distinct CDR3 sequences, 15% to 20% of them present only once. The material sequenced was PBMCs or a T cell subset sorted from them (not recorded which). The receptors stem from a man between 18 and 29 years old who had mild COVID-19 (a few samples of this study predate the infection). Cell type and time point are not known.

The chain recombines TRBV7-2 with TRBJ2-2, with D unresolved. The CDR3 spans 15 residues. Per germline, CDR1 SGHTA and CDR2 FQGNSA. Trimming took 5 bases from V and 4 from J, leaving 14 bases between them. CDR3 loop: CASSPRRSATGELFF. CDR3 bases: TGTGCCAGCAGCCCTCGACGGTCCGCCACCGGGGAGCTGTTTTTT.

The genes are TRBV24-1 and TRBJ2-3; TRBD1 agrees at 10 bases. V shed 12 bases, J shed 2 bases, and the junction held 4 bases outside the gene matches. The V gene's germline CDR1 is KGHDR and CDR2 SFDVKD. The CDR3 contains 13 residues. CDR3 in amino acids: CAVGTGVTDTQYF. The CDR3 bases are TGTGCCGTAGGGACAGGGGTCACAGATACGCAGTATTTT.

This chain joins TRBV7-3 and TRBJ2-3; D is unresolved. The CDR3 sequence is 15 residues long. CDR1 is SGHTA, CDR2 FQGTGA, per germline. V lost 0 bases to trimming and J lost 0 bases, with 7 bases between them. The CDR3 coding sequence is TGTGCCAGCAGCTTAACTTCTCAAAGCACAGATACGCAGTATTTT. Protein sequence: CASSLTSQSTDTQYF.

J is TRBJ2-1 and V is TRBV5-1; TRBD2 agrees at 7 bases. Germline V gene data show CDR1 as SGHRS and CDR2 as YFSETQ. The CDR3 contains 15 residues. Trimming removed 8 bases from V and 3 bases from J; junction bases left unmatched: 11. CDR3 DNA sequence: TGCGCCAGTCCCCTCCTAGCGGTAGGCTACAATGAGCAGTTCTTC. Its protein product is CASPLLAVGYNEQFF.

V is TRBV29-1 and J is TRBJ2-1, with 8 bases that match TRBD2. Germline-derived CDR1 and CDR2 are SQVTM and ANQGSEA. The length of the CDR3 is 15 residues. CDR3 in DNA: TGCTGCGGGCTTTCCCGACTAGCGACCTACAATGAGCAGTTCTTC. Its protein is CCGLSRLATYNEQFF.

There are a few counts of this clonotype. CDR3 sequence reads: CSARWRGHNQPQHF. Here the CDR3 DNA reads TGCAGTGCTAGATGGCGAGGGCACAATCAGCCCCAGCATTTT. The chain has TRBV20-1 and TRBJ1-5; no firm D call. Trimming removed 2 bases from V and 3 bases from J, with 11 bases in between. CDR1 and CDR2 (germline): DFQATT, SNEGSKA (reference sequence). The CDR3 contains 14 residues.

This clonotype was recorded a few times. The CDR3 protein is CASSRQGLGEAFF. CDR3 bases: TGTGCCAGCAGTCGACAGGGGTTGGGTGAAGCTTTCTTT. V and J are TRBV12-3 or TRBV12-4 and TRBJ1-1, with TRBD1 matching over 8 bases. V trimming: 5 bases; J trimming: 7 bases; junction bases outside the gene matches: 6. This CDR3 is built from 13 residues.

This clonotype has only a few counts. The chain recombines TRBV15 with TRBJ1-2; D perhaps matches TRBD1 (5 bases). Germline lookup yields CDR1 LNHNV and CDR2 YYDKDF (reference sequence). The CDR3 length is 15 residues. Deletions cut 6 bases from V and 3 bases from J, with 17 bases between. The CDR3 DNA reads as TGTGCCACCAGGGACAATGAGGGGAAGGACTATGGCTACACCTTC. Its protein product is CATRDNEGKDYGYTF.

The rearrangement joins TRBV30 to TRBJ2-7; possible D gene TRBD1, 6 bases. The CDR3 is 14 amino acids. CDR1 is GTSNPN and CDR2 is SVGIG in the germline V gene (reference sequence). The V end was cut by 1 base, the J end by 4 bases, with 14 bases between. The DNA of the CDR3 is TGTGCCTGGAGTGCTAAAGGGGGTCGGTACGAGCAGTACTTC. Translation: CAWSAKGGRYEQYF.

The rearrangement uses TRBV3-1 and TRBJ1-2; D unresolved. V was shortened by 3 bases and J by 8 bases, with 10 bases between the two germline ends. Germline-derived CDR1 and CDR2 are LGHDT and YNNKEL (reference sequence). This CDR3 is 12 amino acids long. The CDR3 sequence is CASSHESRGYTF. The CDR3 DNA reads as TGTGCCAGCAGCCACGAGAGTCGGGGCTACACCTTC.

This chain links TRBV4-1 with TRBJ2-7; 7 bases align to TRBD1. The CDR3 is made up of 16 amino acids. Germline assignment: CDR1 MGHRA and CDR2 YSYEKL. V shed 2 bases and J 2 bases; nucleotides not matched to a gene: 9. CDR3 sequence reads: CASSQRGQVATYEQYF. The CDR3 DNA reads as TGCGCCAGCAGCCAACGTGGACAGGTCGCAACCTACGAGCAGTACTTC.

V usage is TRBV28 and J usage is TRBJ2-7; possible D gene TRBD2, 5 bases. Germline lookup yields CDR1 MDHEN and CDR2 SYDVKM. This CDR3 comprises 13 residues. The ends were cut back, 6 bases at V and 3 bases at J, with 12 bases in the middle. Written as DNA, the CDR3 is TGTGCCAGCAGCACCGACCGGGACTACGAGCAGTACGTC. It encodes CASSTDRDYEQYV.

V usage is TRBV2 and J usage is TRBJ2-3, with D hard to call. Trimming left V 1 base short and J 0 bases short, with 8 bases between. The CDR3 has 15 amino acids. CDR1 is SNHLY and CDR2 is FYNNEI in the germline V gene. The CDR3: CASSEELGSTDTQYF. The CDR3 DNA is TGTGCCAGCAGTGAAGAGTTGGGCAGCACAGATACGCAGTATTTT. The full variable domain, in which reference TRBV2 and TRBJ2-3 provide the parts outside the CDR3, is EPEVTQTPSHQVTQMGQEVILRCVPISNHLYFYWYRQILGQKVEFLVSFYNNEISEKSEIFDDQFSVERPDGSNFTLKIRSTKLEDSAMYFCASSEELGSTDTQYFGPGTRLTVL.

V and J are TRBV11-2 and TRBJ1-1, with D uncertain. The germline gives CDR1 SGHAT, CDR2 FQNNGV. The V end was cut by 8 bases, the J end by 1 base, with 14 bases between. The CDR3 sequence is 14 residues long. The CDR3 loop reads CASVSGRRNTEAFF. For the CDR3, the DNA is TGTGCCAGCGTCTCGGGCAGGAGGAACACTGAAGCTTTCTTT. The entire variable domain, with the rest obtained from reference TRBV11-2 and TRBJ1-1, is as follows: EAGVAQSPRYKIIEKRQSVAFWCNPISGHATLYWYQQILGQGPKLLIQFQNNGVVDDSQLPKDRFSAERLKGVDSTLKIQPAKLEDSAVYLCASVSGRRNTEAFFGQGTRLTVV.

The V gene is TRBV15, the J gene TRBJ2-1; the match to TRBD2 covers 10 bases. CDR3 length: 15 residues. Per germline, CDR1 LNHNV and CDR2 YYDKDF (reference sequence). Trimming at V came to 3 bases and at J to 6 bases, leaving 5 bases not matched to a gene. The CDR3, as DNA: TGTGCCACCAGCAGTTCAGCGGGGGGGCTCAATGAGCAGTTCTTC. It yields the protein CATSSSAGGLNEQFF.

At least ten counts were recorded for this clonotype. This sequence joins TRBV12-3 or TRBV12-4 and TRBJ2-5; 8 nucleotides agree with TRBD1. J lost 5 bases, V lost 5 bases, and 4 bases had no gene match. The CDR3 contains 13 residues. For the CDR3, the DNA is TGTGCCAGCAGTCGGGGACAGGTGGAGACCCAGTACTTC. As protein: CASSRGQVETQYF.

In its sample, this clonotype was seen a few times. V usage is TRBV7-2 and J usage is TRBJ2-6; D uncertain. The germline V gene encodes CDR1 SGHTA and CDR2 FQGNSA. The CDR3 consists of 14 residues. The V end was cut by 2 bases, the J end by 5 bases, with 7 bases between. The CDR3 bases are TGTGCCAGCAGCTTACCGTCCTGGGCCAACGTCCTGACTTTC. Translation gives CASSLPSWANVLTF. Complete variable domain (other parts from reference TRBV7-2 and TRBJ2-6): GAGVSQSPSNKVTEKGKDVELRCDPISGHTALYWYRQSLGQGLEFLIYFQGNSAPDKSGLPSDRFSAERTGGSVSTLTIQRTQQEDSAVYLCASSLPSWANVLTFGAGSRLTVL.

J is TRBJ2-2 and V is TRBV12-3 or TRBV12-4, with D hard to call. V gave up 1 base and J gave up 7 bases, with 10 bases separating them. The CDR3 consists of 14 residues. The CDR3 DNA is TGTGCCAGCAGTTTAGGTGGGCGCGGCGGGGAGCTGTTTTTT. As protein: CASSLGGRGGELFF.

This sequence joins TRBV3-1 and TRBJ2-3; D gene unclear. The CDR3 length is 13 residues. The V gene's germline CDR1 is LGHDT and CDR2 YNNKEL (reference sequence). V was pared by 1 base and J by 5 bases, with 7 bases between. In nucleotides, the CDR3 is TGTGCCAGCAGCCAAGTCAACAGAGATACGCAGTATTTT. It codes for CASSQVNRDTQYF.

The V call is TRBV20-1, the J call TRBJ1-5, with 10 nucleotides matching TRBD1. The V gene's germline CDR1 is DFQATT and CDR2 SNEGSKA (reference sequence). CDR3 length: 14 residues. J gave up 5 bases and V 5 bases, and 6 bases lay outside the gene matches. CDR3 sequence reads: CSALDRGQHQPQHF. DNA of the CDR3: TGCAGTGCTCTCGACAGGGGGCAACATCAGCCCCAGCATTTT.

This clonotype was observed a single time. A much larger clone lies one base from this, so it may be a read error. The rearrangement joins TRBV7-9 to TRBJ2-1; TRBD1 is a possible D gene (6 bases). V lost 1 base, J lost 6 bases, and 10 bases lay in between. CDR1 and CDR2 (germline): SEHNR, FQNEAQ (reference sequence). The CDR3 runs to 14 residues. The CDR3 is CASSLGAGANEQFF. CDR3 nucleotides: TGTGCCAGCAGCTTAGGGGCAGGGGCCAATGAGCAGTTCTTC.

This sequence joins TRBV14 and TRBJ1-4; 8 positions agree with TRBD1. The CDR3 has 15 residues. With V trimmed by 0 bases and J by 11 bases, 8 bases remained unmatched. In germline, CDR1 is SGHDN, CDR2 FVKESK. DNA of the CDR3: TGTGCCAGCAGCCAAGATCTCAGCAGGGGGCGGAAACTGTTTTTT. Residues: CASSQDLSRGRKLFF.